The 28 T cell receptor beta chains presented below share a single source sample, sequenced in a study of T cells in Graves' hyperthyroidism and ophthalmopathy. RNA transcripts served as the template for amplifying TCR beta CDR3 regions. Using the HTBI primer set, a first-round RT-PCR was run on the TCR CDR3. TCRdb reprocessed the multiplex PCR reads via MiXCR and lists one record per CDR3 protein. Of 350,000 to 400,000 distinct CDR3 sequences listed, around 14% are singletons. The specimen was blood. The receptors derive from a woman aged 60-75 years with Graves' hyperthyroidism.

This clonotype showed up many times. The chain has TRBV5-1 and TRBJ2-2; 10 nucleotides agree with TRBD2. The CDR3 runs 13 residues. Losses at the gene ends were 10 bases for V and 3 bases for J; bases not matched to a gene: 3. Per germline, CDR1 SGHRS and CDR2 YFSETQ. CDR3 protein: CASSGSDTGELFF. In DNA form, the CDR3 reads TGCGCCTCTAGCGGGAGTGACACCGGGGAGCTGTTTTTT.

At least ten counts were recorded for this clonotype. J is TRBJ1-5 and V is TRBV12-3 or TRBV12-4; D not resolved. Trimming cost V 1 base and J 7 bases, with 11 bases left between them. This CDR3 is 14 amino acids long. The CDR3 sequence is CASSLGMGRQPQHF. The CDR3 bases are TGTGCCAGCAGTTTAGGGATGGGCCGACAGCCCCAGCATTTT.

The V gene is TRBV9, the J gene TRBJ2-1, with TRBD2 matching 9 bases. Germline assignment: CDR1 SGDLS and CDR2 YYNGEE. This CDR3 is built from 16 residues. With V trimmed by 1 base and J by 7 bases, 9 bases remained unmatched. The CDR3 region is CASSVLAGVPVNEQFF. CDR3 coding DNA: TGTGCCAGCAGCGTATTAGCGGGAGTTCCGGTAAATGAGCAGTTCTTC. Full variable domain (remainder filled in from reference TRBV9 and TRBJ2-1): DSGVTQTPKHLITATGQRVTLRCSPRSGDLSVYWYQQSLDQGLQFLIQYYNGEERAKGNILERFSAQQFPDLHSELNLSSLELGDSALYFCASSVLAGVPVNEQFFGPGTRLTVL.

This clonotype was detected many times. The chain employs TRBV12-3 or TRBV12-4 and TRBJ2-3; possibly TRBD1 for D (6 bases). Deletions cut 6 bases from V and 4 bases from J, with 11 bases between. The CDR3 covers 13 residues. Written as DNA, the CDR3 is TGTGCCAGCAGCCTTCCAGGGGCAGATACGCAGTATTTT. Encoded protein: CASSLPGADTQYF.

This clonotype was recorded at least ten times. The J gene is TRBJ2-7, the V gene TRBV28; the D is unclear. The CDR3 runs 11 residues. From germline, CDR1 is MDHEN and CDR2 SYDVKM. V was pared by 6 bases and J by 3 bases, with 6 bases between. The CDR3 loop reads CASSLRYEQYF. The CDR3 DNA reads TGTGCCAGCAGCCTCCGCTACGAGCAGTACTTC. Combining the CDR3 with reference TRBV28 and TRBJ2-7 gives the whole variable domain DVKVTQSSRYLVKRTGEKVFLECVQDMDHENMFWYRQDPGLGLRLIYFSYDVKMKEKGDIPEGYSVSREKKERFSLILESASTNQTSMYLCASSLRYEQYFGPGTRLTVT.

This clonotype has ten or more counts. The gene calls are TRBV24-1 and TRBJ2-1; TRBD2 matches at 12 bases. From germline, CDR1 is KGHDR and CDR2 SFDVKD. The CDR3 is 15 residues long. Trimming removed 3 bases from V and 7 bases from J; junction bases left unmatched: 3. CDR3 sequence reads: CATSDPGTSGNEQFF. CDR3 bases: TGTGCCACCAGTGATCCCGGGACTAGCGGGAATGAGCAGTTCTTC.

The table lists this clonotype with many counts. This rearrangement joins TRBV11-3 to TRBJ2-7, with unresolved D. The CDR3 extends over 14 amino acids. The V gene lost 5 bases and the J gene lost 9 bases, with 20 bases spanning the gap. Per the germline V gene, CDR1 is SGHNT and CDR2 is YENEEA. CDR3 residues: CASSITPSAPGQYF. The CDR3, as DNA: TGTGCCAGCAGCATAACTCCCTCCGCCCCGGGGCAGTACTTC.

V usage is TRBV7-8 and J usage is TRBJ2-7; tentatively, D is TRBD1 (5 bases). Deletions cut 4 bases from V and 2 bases from J, with 12 bases between. Germline CDR1 reads SGHVS; CDR2 reads FQNEAQ. This CDR3 has 14 amino acids. Here the CDR3 reads CASSYDSGTYEQYF. The CDR3 DNA sequence: TGTGCCAGCAGCTATGACAGTGGTACCTACGAGCAGTACTTC.

This clonotype has just a few counts. The V and J genes are TRBV9 and TRBJ2-2; D gene ambiguous. Germline V gene data show CDR1 as SGDLS and CDR2 as YYNGEE. The ends were cut back, 0 bases at V and 8 bases at J, with 5 bases in the middle. The CDR3 runs to 12 residues. CDR3 region: CASSVVRGELFF. The CDR3 DNA is TGTGCCAGCAGCGTAGTGAGGGGGGAGCTGTTTTTT.

This clonotype was recorded many times. The CDR3 DNA reads TGTGCCAGCCCCTACAGGGTAGGCAATGAGCAGTTCTTC. As protein: CASPYRVGNEQFF. V and J are TRBV4-2 and TRBJ2-1, with a possible D match to TRBD1 (6 bases). The V and J ends lost 8 bases and 6 bases respectively, with 14 bases between them. This CDR3 spans 13 amino acids. In germline, CDR1 is LGHNA, CDR2 YNFKEQ.

This clonotype was observed many times. This sequence joins TRBV12-3 or TRBV12-4 and TRBJ1-1; D might be TRBD1 (5 bases). Trimming shortened V by 6 bases and J by 0 bases, and 14 bases separated the two germline ends. The CDR3 contains 15 residues. The CDR3 loop is CASRGLRAMNTEAFF. The CDR3 nucleotides are TGTGCCAGCAGGGGACTCAGGGCCATGAACACTGAAGCTTTCTTT.

This clonotype was counted at least ten times. V and J are TRBV7-9 and TRBJ2-7, with 7 bases that match TRBD2. Germline trimming cut 3 bases from V and 5 bases from J; bases unmatched to any gene: 10. From germline, CDR1 is SEHNR and CDR2 FQNEAQ (reference sequence). The CDR3 has 15 amino acids. The CDR3 loop reads CASSLGAGRLHEQYF. CDR3 nucleotide sequence: TGTGCCAGCAGCTTGGGAGCGGGGCGTTTACACGAGCAGTACTTC.

The rearrangement links TRBV4-1 to TRBJ2-5; 12 bases fit TRBD1. J lost 1 base, V lost 2 bases, and 8 bases had no gene match. The CDR3 is made up of 18 amino acids. Germline values: CDR1 MGHRA, CDR2 YSYEKL. CDR3 amino acids: CASSQPGQGAVGQETQYF. In DNA form, the CDR3 reads TGCGCCAGCAGCCAACCGGGACAGGGGGCCGTGGGCCAAGAGACCCAGTACTTC.

This clonotype was detected ten times or more. CDR3 region: CASSLAVETQYF. CDR3 nucleotide sequence: TGTGCCAGCAGCTTAGCCGTGGAGACCCAGTACTTC. This chain links TRBV11-3 with TRBJ2-5; no clear D gene. Per the germline V gene, CDR1 is SGHNT and CDR2 is YENEEA. Trimming shortened V by 1 base and J by 5 bases, and 5 bases separated the two germline ends. The CDR3 extends over 12 amino acids.

This clonotype was seen ten or more times. The V gene is TRBV18, the J gene TRBJ1-3; 7 nucleotides align to TRBD1. Germline CDR1 is KGHSH and CDR2 is LQKENI. Germline trimming cut 6 bases from V and 0 bases from J; bases unmatched to any gene: 5. This CDR3 is 15 amino acids long. The CDR3: CASSPGQFSGNTIYF. The DNA of the CDR3 is TGTGCCAGCTCGCCGGGACAGTTCTCTGGAAACACCATATATTTT.

This clonotype was seen at least ten times. This chain uses TRBV7-2 with TRBJ2-1; no firm D call. Trimming removed 5 bases at V and 3 bases at J, with 14 bases between. The germline CDR1 and CDR2 sequences are SGHTA and FQGNSA. This CDR3 has 15 residues. CDR3 DNA sequence: TGTGCCAGCAGCCAGGATTCAAATCTCTACAATGAGCAGTTCTTC. It translates to CASSQDSNLYNEQFF. Supplemented by reference TRBV7-2 and TRBJ2-1, the full variable domain reads GAGVSQSPSNKVTEKGKDVELRCDPISGHTALYWYRQSLGQGLEFLIYFQGNSAPDKSGLPSDRFSAERTGGSVSTLTIQRTQQEDSAVYLCASSQDSNLYNEQFFGPGTRLTVL.

This CDR3 is CASSVGGENSPLHF. CDR3 bases: TGTGCCAGCAGCGTAGGAGGCGAGAATTCACCCCTCCACTTT. V is TRBV9 and J is TRBJ1-6; D remains unclear. The CDR3 extends over 14 amino acids. V gave up 0 bases and J gave up 7 bases, with 8 bases separating them. From germline, CDR1 is SGDLS and CDR2 YYNGEE.

This clonotype was detected ten times or more. The J gene is TRBJ1-2, the V gene TRBV29-1; tentative D call: TRBD1 (5 bases). The CDR3 is made up of 12 amino acids. V was pared by 3 bases and J by 6 bases, with 11 bases between. CDR1 is SQVTM, CDR2 ANQGSEA, per germline. CDR3 bases: TGCAGCGTTGACAAGGGGATCGATGGCTACACCTTC. Translated, it gives CSVDKGIDGYTF. Full variable domain (missing parts from reference TRBV29-1 and TRBJ1-2): SAVISQKPSRDICQRGTSLTIQCQVDSQVTMMFWYRQQPGQSLTLIATANQGSEATYESGFVIDKFPISRPNLTFSTLTVSNMSPEDSSIYLCSVDKGIDGYTFGSGTRLTVV.

This clonotype was observed many times. The J gene is TRBJ2-7, the V gene TRBV6-1; 11 nucleotides match TRBD1. CDR3 size: 15 residues. CDR1 and CDR2 from the germline V gene are MNHNS and SASEGT. V shed 5 bases, J shed 3 bases, and the junction held 6 bases outside the gene matches. The CDR3 sequence is CASSSRDRGFYEQYF. Written as DNA, the CDR3 is TGTGCCAGCAGTAGCCGGGACAGGGGGTTCTACGAGCAGTACTTC.

The chain joins TRBV7-3 to TRBJ1-4; no firm D call. Germline V CDR1 and CDR2: SGHTA, FQGTGA. Trimming pared 0 bases from V and 8 bases from J, leaving 13 bases between. This CDR3 is 15 amino acids long. The CDR3 DNA reads TGTGCCAGCAGCTTAACGCCCGCGGTAGGGGAAAAACTGTTTTTT. Protein: CASSLTPAVGEKLFF.

The sample holds a few counts of this clonotype. The CDR3 region has the DNA TGTGCCAGCAGCCAAGAAGGTAGCGGGAGCCCCCACTACAATGAGCAGTTCTTC. This sequence encodes CASSQEGSGSPHYNEQFF. The rearrangement links TRBV3-1 to TRBJ2-1, with TRBD2 matching over 9 bases. V dropped 0 bases and J dropped 3; count of bases not matched to a gene: 9. CDR1 and CDR2 from the germline V gene are LGHDT and YNNKEL (reference sequence). The CDR3 runs 18 residues.

This clonotype was counted at least ten times. The J gene is TRBJ2-2, the V gene TRBV7-9; 9 positions agree with TRBD1. The germline CDR1 and CDR2 sequences are SEHNR and FQNEAQ (reference sequence). The CDR3 has 15 residues. V lost 8 bases, J lost 5 bases, and 9 bases stayed unmatched. CDR3 nucleotide sequence: TGTGCCAGCGGAGGGGGACAGGGTAGGACCGGGGAGCTGTTTTTT. It specifies CASGGGQGRTGELFF.

The rearrangement joins TRBV10-2 to TRBJ2-7; D is perhaps TRBD2 (5 bases). With 8 bases removed from V and 2 bases from J, the gap between germline ends came to 10 bases. This CDR3 has 12 amino acids. The germline gives CDR1 WSHSY, CDR2 SAAADI. The CDR3 protein is CASLDFAYEQYF. CDR3 DNA: TGCGCCAGCCTGGACTTTGCCTACGAGCAGTACTTC.

This clonotype was found many times. The V gene is TRBV5-1, the J gene TRBJ2-7, with 8 bases identical to TRBD1. Trimming cost V 3 bases and J 2 bases; bases outside gene matches: 4. The CDR3 extends over 14 amino acids. Germline CDR1 SGHRS, CDR2 YFSETQ. The CDR3 sequence: CASSSQGETYEQYF. For the CDR3, the DNA is TGCGCCAGCAGCTCACAGGGGGAAACCTACGAGCAGTACTTC.

The V and J genes are TRBV27 and TRBJ2-1, with 10 positions matching TRBD2. Germline V gene data show CDR1 as MNHEY and CDR2 as SMNVEV (reference sequence). Trimming cost V 5 bases and J 5 bases; bases outside gene matches: 6. The CDR3 is made up of 15 amino acids. This CDR3 reads CASSAALAGNNEQFF. CDR3 coding DNA: TGTGCCAGCAGTGCAGCACTAGCGGGAAACAATGAGCAGTTCTTC.

V gene TRBV5-8 combines with J gene TRBJ2-3; maybe TRBD1 (6 bases). The germline CDR1 and CDR2 sequences are SGHTS and YDEGEE. Trimming removed 5 bases at V and 7 bases at J, with 11 bases between. This CDR3 has 12 amino acids. CDR3: CASRPDSHTQYF. CDR3 DNA: TGTGCCAGCAGACCGGACAGTCATACGCAGTATTTT.

This clonotype has just a few counts. The chain links TRBV7-2 to TRBJ1-6, with D maybe TRBD1 (5 bases). Germline loops: CDR1 SGHTA, CDR2 FQGNSA. The ends were cut back, 5 bases at V and 9 bases at J, with 14 bases in the middle. This CDR3 region has 14 residues. In DNA, the CDR3 is TGTGCCAGCAGCACCCCCGGGGCTGGTTCACCCCTCCACTTT. Amino acid sequence: CASSTPGAGSPLHF. Filled out from reference TRBV7-2 and TRBJ1-6, the complete variable domain reads GAGVSQSPSNKVTEKGKDVELRCDPISGHTALYWYRQSLGQGLEFLIYFQGNSAPDKSGLPSDRFSAERTGGSVSTLTIQRTQQEDSAVYLCASSTPGAGSPLHFGNGTRLTVT.

The chain carries TRBV5-1 and TRBJ2-2, with 7 positions matching TRBD2. Unmatched junction bases numbered 2, after V lost 5 bases and J lost 4 bases. Per germline, CDR1 SGHRS and CDR2 YFSETQ. The length of the CDR3 is 13 residues. The CDR3 region is CASRERGTGELFF. As DNA, the CDR3 is TGCGCCAGCAGGGAGCGGGGCACCGGGGAGCTGTTTTTT.